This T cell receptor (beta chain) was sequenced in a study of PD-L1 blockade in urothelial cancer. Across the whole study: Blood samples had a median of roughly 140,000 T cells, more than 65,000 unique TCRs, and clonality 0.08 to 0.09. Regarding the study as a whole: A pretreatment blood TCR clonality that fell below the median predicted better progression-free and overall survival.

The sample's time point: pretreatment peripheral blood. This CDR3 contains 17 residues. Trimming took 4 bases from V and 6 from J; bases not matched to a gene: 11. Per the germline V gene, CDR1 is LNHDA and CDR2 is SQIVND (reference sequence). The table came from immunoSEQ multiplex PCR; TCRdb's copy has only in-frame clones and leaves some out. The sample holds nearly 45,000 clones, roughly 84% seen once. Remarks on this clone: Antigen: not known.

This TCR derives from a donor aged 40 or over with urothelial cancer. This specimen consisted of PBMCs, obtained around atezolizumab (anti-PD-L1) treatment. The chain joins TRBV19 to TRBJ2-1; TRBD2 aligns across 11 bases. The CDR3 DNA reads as TGTGCCAGTAGTAAGCATAGCGGGAGGGCTGGCAGCAATGAGCAGTTCTTC. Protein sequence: CASSKHSGRAGSNEQFF.